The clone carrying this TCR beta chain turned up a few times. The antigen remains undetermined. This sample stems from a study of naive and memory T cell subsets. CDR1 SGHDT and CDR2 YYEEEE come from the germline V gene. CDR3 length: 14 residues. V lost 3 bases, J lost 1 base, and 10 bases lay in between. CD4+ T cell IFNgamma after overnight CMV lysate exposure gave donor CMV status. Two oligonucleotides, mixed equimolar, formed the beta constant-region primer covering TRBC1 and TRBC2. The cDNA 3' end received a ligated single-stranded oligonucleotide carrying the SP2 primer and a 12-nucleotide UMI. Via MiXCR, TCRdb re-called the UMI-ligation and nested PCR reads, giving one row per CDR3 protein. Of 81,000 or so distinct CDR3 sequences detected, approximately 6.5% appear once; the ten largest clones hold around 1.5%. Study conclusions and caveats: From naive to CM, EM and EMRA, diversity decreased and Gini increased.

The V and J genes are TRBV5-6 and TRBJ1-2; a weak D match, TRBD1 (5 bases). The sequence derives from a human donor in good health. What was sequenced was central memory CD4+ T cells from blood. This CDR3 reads CASSSLGGNYGYTF. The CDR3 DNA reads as TGTGCCAGCAGCTCGCTCGGGGGTAACTATGGCTACACCTTC.